The clone carrying this T cell receptor beta chain has a handful of counts. Antigen specificity is unknown. The study enrolled patients aged 18 to 65 with newly diagnosed hyperthyroidism of under 2 months' duration. TCR beta CDR3 regions were amplified from RNA transcripts. Initially, a first-round RT-PCR of the TCR CDR3 employed the HTBI primer set. TCRdb processed the multiplex PCR reads anew with MiXCR; each CDR3 protein has one entry. The profile shows 380,000 or so distinct CDR3 sequences, approximately 13% of them singletons. The data belong to a study of T cells in Graves' hyperthyroidism and ophthalmopathy. Study-wide results and limits: From stable hyperthyroidism, ophthalmopathy was set apart by a 13 V-J model.

The CDR3 consists of 15 residues. Trimming shortened V by 5 bases and J by 6 bases, and 16 bases separated the two germline ends. Germline V CDR1 and CDR2: MDHEN, SYDVKM. Sequences were obtained from blood. V usage is TRBV28 and J usage is TRBJ1-4, with D uncertain. The clonotype was recovered from a man aged 25-45 years with Graves' hyperthyroidism that later progressed to Graves' ophthalmopathy. The CDR3 DNA is TGTGCCAGCAGTCCTCCTACCCCGGGCCATGAAAAACTGTTTTTT. It yields the protein CASSPPTPGHEKLFF.